The 28 T cell receptor beta chains below come from one sample, sequenced in a study of beta chain features in type 1 diabetes. Isolated RNA was reverse transcribed in full, so expressed TCRB transcripts were sequenced. Repertoires were generated with immunoSEQ multiplex PCR, while TCRdb's copy carries only in-frame clones and drops some. The profile shows more than 150,000 clones, about 12% of them singletons. Sequencing was carried out using central memory CD4+ T cells from blood. These receptors all stem from a woman aged 18-29 years in good health.

This clone was observed a few times. The chain links TRBV30 to TRBJ1-1; possible D gene TRBD1, 6 bases. The V and J ends lost 5 bases and 4 bases respectively, with 17 bases between them. CDR1 is GTSNPN and CDR2 is SVGIG in the germline V gene (reference sequence). This CDR3 comprises 14 residues. This chain's CDR3 is CAWARGQRSTEAFF. CDR3 bases: TGTGCCTGGGCGCGCGGACAGAGGTCCACTGAAGCTTTCTTT.

The V and J genes are TRBV6-4 and TRBJ2-2; 12 bases map to TRBD2. With V trimmed by 6 bases and J by 1 base, 3 bases remained unmatched. The CDR3 covers 16 residues. Per germline, CDR1 MRHNA and CDR2 SNTAGT. The CDR3 coding sequence is TGTGCCAGCAGCCCGGGACTAGCGGGGAACACCGGGGAGCTGTTTTTT. Translated, it gives CASSPGLAGNTGELFF.

The chain combines TRBV14 with TRBJ2-5, with 15 bases matching TRBD2. With V trimmed by 4 bases and J by 5 bases, 2 bases remained unmatched. The V gene's germline CDR1 is SGHDN and CDR2 FVKESK. This CDR3 is built from 15 residues. CDR3 coding DNA: TGTGCCAGCAGCCGCGGACTAGCGGGAGGGGAGACCCAGTACTTC. As protein: CASSRGLAGGETQYF. Looking up the rest from reference TRBV14 and TRBJ2-5 gives the full variable domain: EAGVTQFPSHSVIEKGQTVTLRCDPISGHDNLYWYRRVMGKEIKFLLHFVKESKQDESGMPNNRFLAERTGGTYSTLKVQPAELEDSGVYFCASSRGLAGGETQYFGPGTRLLVL.

This clone was picked up a small number of times. V gene TRBV29-1 combines with J gene TRBJ2-1; D is undetermined. Germline loops: CDR1 SQVTM, CDR2 ANQGSEA. The CDR3 has 14 residues. V was cut by 1 base and J by 9 bases, with 16 bases left in between. This chain's CDR3 is CSVEASLAAPEQFF. The DNA for the CDR3 is TGCAGCGTTGAAGCATCCTTAGCAGCGCCTGAGCAGTTCTTC.

This clone has just one count. The gene calls are TRBV6-1 and TRBJ2-7, with D possibly being TRBD1 (6 bases). V was cut by 6 bases and J by 3 bases, with 12 bases left in between. CDR1 is MNHNS, CDR2 SASEGT, per germline. The length of the CDR3 is 13 residues. The CDR3 protein is CASRDSLFYEQYF. The DNA of the CDR3 is TGTGCCAGCAGGGACAGTCTATTCTACGAGCAGTACTTC.

This clone was seen more than once but under ten times. The chain recombines TRBV7-9 with TRBJ1-2; TRBD1 matches at 8 bases. This CDR3 spans 16 amino acids. Trimming removed 4 bases from V and 5 bases from J; junction bases left unmatched: 12. From germline, CDR1 is SEHNR and CDR2 FQNEAQ (reference sequence). The CDR3 protein is CASSSPYIQGAYGYTF. Here the CDR3 DNA reads TGTGCCAGCAGCTCCCCGTATATCCAGGGGGCGTATGGCTACACCTTC.

V usage is TRBV29-1 and J usage is TRBJ2-3, with TRBD2 matching 10 bases. CDR1 and CDR2 (germline): SQVTM, ANQGSEA. There are 15 residues in the CDR3. The V segment lost 4 bases and the J segment 3 bases; nucleotides outside the gene matches: 7. The CDR3 loop reads CSVGLAGVRTDTQYF. CDR3 bases: TGCAGCGTTGGTCTAGCGGGAGTTAGGACAGATACGCAGTATTTT.

The chain is built from TRBV18 and TRBJ2-5, with TRBD1 matching over 8 bases. Germline values: CDR1 KGHSH, CDR2 LQKENI. CDR3 length: 15 amino acids. With V trimmed by 3 bases and J by 2 bases, 5 bases remained unmatched. The CDR3 sequence: CASSPGRGRQETQYF. CDR3 coding DNA: TGTGCCAGCTCACCGGGCAGGGGGCGGCAAGAGACCCAGTACTTC.

This clone was detected a few times. This rearrangement joins TRBV30 to TRBJ2-1; 8 bases align to TRBD2. This CDR3 has 16 residues. Germline CDR1 is GTSNPN and CDR2 is SVGIG (reference sequence). V lost 5 bases to trimming and J lost 5 bases; unmatched junction nucleotides: 14. CDR3 sequence (DNA): TGTGCCTGGGGGCCCGTGGGTTCGGGAGGGGACAATGAGCAGTTCTTC. Its protein is CAWGPVGSGGDNEQFF. Using reference TRBV30 and TRBJ2-1 for the parts outside the CDR3, the full variable domain is SQTIHQWPATLVQPVGSPLSLECTVEGTSNPNLYWYRQAAGRGLQLLFYSVGIGQISSEVPQNLSASRPQDRQFILSSKKLLLSDSGFYLCAWGPVGSGGDNEQFFGPGTRLTVL.

This clone was counted between two and nine times. The CDR3 sequence: CAWSVGRSNQPQHF. CDR3 nucleotides: TGTGCCTGGAGTGTGGGCCGTAGCAATCAGCCCCAGCATTTT. The chain couples TRBV30 to TRBJ1-5; D not resolved. The germline V gene has CDR1 GTSNPN and CDR2 SVGIG (reference sequence). The CDR3 has 14 residues. Trimming removed 0 bases from V and 0 bases from J, with 6 bases in between. Full variable domain (missing parts from reference TRBV30 and TRBJ1-5): SQTIHQWPATLVQPVGSPLSLECTVEGTSNPNLYWYRQAAGRGLQLLFYSVGIGQISSEVPQNLSASRPQDRQFILSSKKLLLSDSGFYLCAWSVGRSNQPQHFGDGTRLSIL.

This clone has a handful of counts. This chain links TRBV29-1 with TRBJ2-1; perhaps TRBD2 as D (8 bases). Germline assignment: CDR1 SQVTM and CDR2 ANQGSEA. V was clipped by 4 bases and J by 15 bases, with 40 bases between them. This CDR3 region has 19 residues. The CDR3 DNA reads as TGCAGCGTTGTTAGTTTAGGAGCAGGGGGTTCTAGCGGGCGAGGTGGGGCGTTCTTC. Its translation: CSVVSLGAGGSSGRGGAFF.

The chain couples TRBV5-1 to TRBJ2-1; D uncertain. The V gene's germline CDR1 is SGHRS and CDR2 YFSETQ. Trimming left V 0 bases short and J 11 bases short, with 12 bases between. The CDR3 runs to 13 residues. The CDR3 DNA reads TGCGCCAGCAGCTTGGAGATGGCGGCTCAGCAGTTCTTC. It specifies CASSLEMAAQQFF. The whole variable domain, filled in from reference TRBV5-1 and TRBJ2-1, reads KAGVTQTPRYLIKTRGQQVTLSCSPISGHRSVSWYQQTPGQGLQFLFEYFSETQRNKGNFPGRFSGRQFSNSRSEMNVSTLELGDSALYLCASSLEMAAQQFFGPGTRLTVL.

This chain joins TRBV14 and TRBJ2-1; D is uncertain. The CDR3 length is 11 residues. Germline CDR1 SGHDN, CDR2 FVKESK. V lost 5 bases, J lost 13 bases, and 12 bases lay in between. CDR3 sequence: CASSARVYQFF. For the CDR3, the DNA is TGTGCCAGCAGCGCCCGGGTCTACCAGTTCTTC. The whole variable domain, remainder taken from reference TRBV14 and TRBJ2-1, is EAGVTQFPSHSVIEKGQTVTLRCDPISGHDNLYWYRRVMGKEIKFLLHFVKESKQDESGMPNNRFLAERTGGTYSTLKVQPAELEDSGVYFCASSARVYQFFGPGTRLTVL.

The chain couples TRBV5-4 to TRBJ2-7; D call uncertain. V gave up 1 base and J gave up 7 bases, with 12 bases separating them. This CDR3 region has 13 residues. Germline loops: CDR1 SGHNT, CDR2 YYREEE (reference sequence). The CDR3 reads CASSLSRVWEQYF. For the CDR3, the DNA is TGTGCCAGCAGCTTGTCCCGGGTTTGGGAGCAGTACTTC. Full variable domain (rest looked up from reference TRBV5-4 and TRBJ2-7): ETGVTQSPTHLIKTRGQQVTLRCSSQSGHNTVSWYQQALGQGPQFIFQYYREEENGRGNFPPRFSGLQFPNYSSELNVNALELDDSALYLCASSLSRVWEQYFGPGTRLTVT.

The chain is built from TRBV23-1 and TRBJ2-1, with 9 bases aligning to TRBD2. TRBV23-1 is placed among ORFs of uncertain function. The trim removed 2 bases at V and 2 bases at J, leaving 25 bases unmatched. The CDR3 spans 23 residues. The DNA of the CDR3 is TGCGCCAGCAGTCAAGGGGGATGGGCAGTAGAAGTCACAAGCGGGAGGACCTACAATGAGCAGTTCTTC. Protein product: CASSQGGWAVEVTSGRTYNEQFF.

This chain uses TRBV4-2 with TRBJ2-3; 11 nucleotides align to TRBD2. Germline assignment: CDR1 LGHNA and CDR2 YNFKEQ. This CDR3 is 18 amino acids long. J was trimmed by 2 bases and V by 0 bases; bases with no gene match: 7. DNA of the CDR3: TGTGCCAGCAGCCAAGAAAGAACTAGCGGGAGACTCACAGATACGCAGTATTTT. Its protein product is CASSQERTSGRLTDTQYF.

This clone showed up just a few times. The DNA for the CDR3 is TGCGCCAGCAGCCGCGGGGATACGCAGTATTTT. This sequence encodes CASSRGDTQYF. The chain couples TRBV4-3 to TRBJ2-3, with D perhaps matching TRBD2 (5 bases). The CDR3 contains 11 residues. CDR1 is LGHNA and CDR2 is YSLEER in the germline V gene. The V end was cut by 4 bases, the J end by 6 bases, with 5 bases between.

This chain connects TRBV7-9 to TRBJ1-1; TRBD1 agrees at 7 bases. CDR3 length: 17 residues. Germline V gene data show CDR1 as SEHNR and CDR2 as FQNEAQ (reference sequence). Trimming at V came to 4 bases and at J to 0 bases, leaving 11 bases not matched to a gene. For the CDR3, the DNA is TGTGCCAGCAGCTCCCCTGGGACAGACTTAATGAACACTGAAGCTTTCTTT. This gives the protein CASSSPGTDLMNTEAFF. Full variable domain (missing parts from reference TRBV7-9 and TRBJ1-1): DTGVSQNPRHKITKRGQNVTFRCDPISEHNRLYWYRQTLGQGPEFLTYFQNEAQLEKSRLLSDRFSAERPKGSFSTLEIQRTEQGDSAMYLCASSSPGTDLMNTEAFFGQGTRLTVV.

The chain uses TRBV28 and TRBJ2-1; D is unresolved. This CDR3 has 12 amino acids. Deletions cut 5 bases from V and 3 bases from J, with 5 bases between. Germline V gene sequence: CDR1 MDHEN, CDR2 SYDVKM. The CDR3 spells CASSAYYNEQFF. CDR3 sequence (DNA): TGTGCCAGCAGTGCCTACTACAATGAGCAGTTCTTC.

The table lists this clone with a few counts. This chain uses TRBV7-2 with TRBJ2-3, with a weak D call TRBD2 (5 bases). Germline loops: CDR1 SGHTA, CDR2 FQGNSA. The CDR3 runs 13 residues. V lost 1 base and J lost 7, with 9 bases in between. The CDR3 nucleotides are TGTGCCAGCAGCTTAGGACCGGGGAATACGCAGTATTTT. It encodes CASSLGPGNTQYF.

This clone came up a few times. The chain couples TRBV19 to TRBJ2-1, with a tentative D call TRBD1 (5 bases). CDR1 is LNHDA, CDR2 SQIVND, per germline (reference sequence). V was pared by 5 bases and J by 10 bases, with 15 bases between. This CDR3 contains 13 residues. The CDR3 nucleotides are TGTGCCAGTAGTGACAGCAGGGTGAGAGAGCAGTTCTTC. It translates to CASSDSRVREQFF.

This clone was observed a handful of times. Other nucleotide sequences from this sample produce the same CDR3. The CDR3 DNA reads as TGTGCCAGCAGGTCGGACAGGGGCAACTATGGCTACACCTTC. Protein product: CASRSDRGNYGYTF. The rearrangement joins TRBV11-2 to TRBJ1-2; 9 bases agree with TRBD1. V lost 6 bases, J lost 2 bases, and 4 bases stayed unmatched. Germline V lookup: CDR1 SGHAT, CDR2 FQNNGV. The CDR3 sequence is 14 residues long. Full variable domain (rest looked up from reference TRBV11-2 and TRBJ1-2): EAGVAQSPRYKIIEKRQSVAFWCNPISGHATLYWYQQILGQGPKLLIQFQNNGVVDDSQLPKDRFSAERLKGVDSTLKIQPAKLEDSAVYLCASRSDRGNYGYTFGSGTRLTVV.

DNA for the CDR3: TGTGCCAGCAGTATACAGCAGAACACCGGGGAGCTGTTTTTT. It encodes CASSIQQNTGELFF. The chain uses TRBV7-3 and TRBJ2-2; unclear D gene. Trimming pared 6 bases from V and 1 base from J, leaving 9 bases between. The V gene's germline CDR1 is SGHTA and CDR2 FQGTGA. The CDR3 totals 14 residues.

The rearrangement uses TRBV2 and TRBJ2-7, with D tentatively TRBD2 (6 bases). Germline CDR1 is SNHLY and CDR2 is FYNNEI. The CDR3 sequence is 13 residues long. V was cut by 6 bases and J by 6 bases, with 15 bases left in between. As DNA, the CDR3 is TGTGCCAGCAGGCGGGACGGCCCCGCCGAGCAGTACTTC. Its protein is CASRRDGPAEQYF.

This clone was observed at least ten times. The V call is TRBV6-1, the J call TRBJ2-7; 8 positions agree with TRBD1. Germline V gene sequence: CDR1 MNHNS, CDR2 SASEGT. The length of the CDR3 is 13 residues. Trimming took 7 bases from V and 2 from J; bases not matched to a gene: 4. The CDR3 protein is CASTPGGPYEQYF. The DNA of the CDR3 is TGTGCCAGCACCCCAGGGGGCCCCTACGAGCAGTACTTC.

The V call is TRBV4-3, the J call TRBJ2-3; 7 nucleotides match TRBD1. Trimming at V came to 8 bases and at J to 8 bases, leaving 13 bases not matched to a gene. The CDR3 consists of 14 residues. CDR1 and CDR2 (germline): LGHNA, YSLEER. The CDR3 protein is CASATGTEGGTQYF. The DNA for the CDR3 is TGCGCCAGCGCCACCGGGACAGAAGGTGGTACGCAGTATTTT.

V gene TRBV7-9 combines with J gene TRBJ2-7; 9 nucleotides match TRBD1. This CDR3 has 14 amino acids. CDR1 and CDR2 from the germline V gene are SEHNR and FQNEAQ (reference sequence). V lost 5 bases to trimming and J lost 0 bases; unmatched junction nucleotides: 2. CDR3 sequence (DNA): TGTGCCAGCAGCCCACAGGGGGCCTCCTACGAGCAGTACTTC. This translates into CASSPQGASYEQYF. The full variable domain, its missing parts supplied by reference TRBV7-9 and TRBJ2-7, is DTGVSQNPRHKITKRGQNVTFRCDPISEHNRLYWYRQTLGQGPEFLTYFQNEAQLEKSRLLSDRFSAERPKGSFSTLEIQRTEQGDSAMYLCASSPQGASYEQYFGPGTRLTVT.

This clone occurred a few times. The chain uses TRBV2 and TRBJ2-1, with D possibly TRBD2 on 5 matching bases. The germline V and J ends were trimmed by 6 bases and 4 bases, with 19 bases remaining between them. The CDR3 is 16 residues long. CDR1 and CDR2 (germline): SNHLY, FYNNEI. The CDR3 DNA reads as TGTGCCAGCAGCCCCGTTACTAGTACCTTATACAATGAGCAGTTCTTC. Protein product: CASSPVTSTLYNEQFF.